This TCR beta chain is from a study of T-cell memory formation after mild COVID-19. The CDR3 consists of 17 residues. The V segment lost 4 bases and the J segment 0 bases; nucleotides outside the gene matches: 9. The V gene's germline CDR1 is MGHRA and CDR2 YSYEKL. This clonotype has just a few counts. cDNA libraries for TCR alpha and TCR beta, carrying sample barcodes and UMIs, came from 5'RACE with constant-segment primers. In TCRdb, the 5' RACE reads were re-called with MiXCR into one record per CDR3 protein. The top ten clones hold roughly 21% of a sample with 390,000 or so distinct CDR3 sequences, 15% to 20% of them seen once.

This TCR was recovered from a man younger than 30 who had mild COVID-19 (a few samples of this study predate the infection). Cell type and time point are not known. The V and J genes are TRBV4-1 and TRBJ2-1; 7 positions match TRBD2. Sequencing input: PBMCs or a T cell subset sorted from them (not recorded which). As DNA, the CDR3 is TGCGCCAGCAGCCGAGGGAGGGACTCCGGCTCCTACAATGAGCAGTTCTTC. This gives the protein CASSRGRDSGSYNEQFF.